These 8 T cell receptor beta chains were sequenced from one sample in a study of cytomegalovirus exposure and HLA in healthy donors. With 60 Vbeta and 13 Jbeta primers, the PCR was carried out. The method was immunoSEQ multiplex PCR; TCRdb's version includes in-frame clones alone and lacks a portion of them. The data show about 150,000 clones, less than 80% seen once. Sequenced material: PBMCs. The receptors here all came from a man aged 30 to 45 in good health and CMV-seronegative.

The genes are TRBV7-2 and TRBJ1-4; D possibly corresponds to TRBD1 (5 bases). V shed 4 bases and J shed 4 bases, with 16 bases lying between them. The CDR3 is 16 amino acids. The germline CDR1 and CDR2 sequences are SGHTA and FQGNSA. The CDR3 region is CASSSQEGLLNEKLFF. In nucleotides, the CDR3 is TGTGCCAGCAGCTCCCAAGAGGGACTACTTAATGAAAAACTGTTTTTT.

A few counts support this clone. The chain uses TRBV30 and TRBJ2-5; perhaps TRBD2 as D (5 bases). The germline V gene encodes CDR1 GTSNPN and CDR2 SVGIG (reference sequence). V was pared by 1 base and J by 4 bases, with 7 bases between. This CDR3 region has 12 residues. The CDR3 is CAWSDSGETQYF. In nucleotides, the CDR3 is TGTGCCTGGAGTGACAGCGGAGAGACCCAGTACTTC.

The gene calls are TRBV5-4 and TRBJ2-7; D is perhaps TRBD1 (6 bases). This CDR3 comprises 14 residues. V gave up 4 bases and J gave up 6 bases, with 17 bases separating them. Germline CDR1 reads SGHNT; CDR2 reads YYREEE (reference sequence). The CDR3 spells CASSLQGGGFEQYF. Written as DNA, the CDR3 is TGTGCCAGCAGCCTACAGGGTGGGGGTTTCGAGCAGTACTTC.

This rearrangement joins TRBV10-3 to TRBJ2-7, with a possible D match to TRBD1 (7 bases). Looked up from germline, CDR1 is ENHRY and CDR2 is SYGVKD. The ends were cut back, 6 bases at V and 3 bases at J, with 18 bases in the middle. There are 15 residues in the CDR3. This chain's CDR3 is CAISRGDLPNYEQYF. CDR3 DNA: TGTGCCATCAGCAGGGGGGACCTACCTAACTACGAGCAGTACTTC.

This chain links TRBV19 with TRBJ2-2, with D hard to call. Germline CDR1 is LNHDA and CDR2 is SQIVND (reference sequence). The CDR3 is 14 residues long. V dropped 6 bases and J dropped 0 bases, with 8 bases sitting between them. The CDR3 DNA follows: TGTGCCAGTAGGAGCGAGACGAACACCGGGGAGCTGTTTTTT. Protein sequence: CASRSETNTGELFF.

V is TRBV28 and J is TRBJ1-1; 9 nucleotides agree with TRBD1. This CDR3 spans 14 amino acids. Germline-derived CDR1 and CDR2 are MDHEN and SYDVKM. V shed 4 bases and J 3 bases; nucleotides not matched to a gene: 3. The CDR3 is CASSSQGAHTEAFF. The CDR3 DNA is TGTGCCAGCAGTTCACAGGGGGCGCACACTGAAGCTTTCTTT.

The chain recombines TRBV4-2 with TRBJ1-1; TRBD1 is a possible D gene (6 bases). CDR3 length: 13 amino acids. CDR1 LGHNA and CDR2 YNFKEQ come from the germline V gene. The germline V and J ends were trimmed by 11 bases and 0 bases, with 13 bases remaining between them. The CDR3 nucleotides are TGTGCCTGCGGACAGCCAATGAACACTGAAGCTTTCTTT. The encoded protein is CACGQPMNTEAFF.

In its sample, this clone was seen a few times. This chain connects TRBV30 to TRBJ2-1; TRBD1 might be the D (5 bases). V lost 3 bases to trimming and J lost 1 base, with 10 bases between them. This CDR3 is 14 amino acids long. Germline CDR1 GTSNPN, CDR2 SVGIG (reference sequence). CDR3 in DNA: TGTGCCTGGAGAGACAGCTTTTCCTACAATGAGCAGTTCTTC. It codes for CAWRDSFSYNEQFF.